Listed below are T cell receptor beta chains from one sample, sequenced in a study of beta chain features in type 1 diabetes. Assay used: immunoSEQ multiplex PCR; TCRdb lists only in-frame clones, some missing. The table includes over 150,000 clones, 7.5% to 10% detected once. Sequencing input: central memory CD4+ T cells from blood. These receptors were collected from a man younger than 35 in good health. The CDR3 runs from the conserved cysteine through the conserved F or W. D genes are given only for firm matches. Rows give clone size only sometimes, using once, few, many, or a class for an expanded clone.

v_gene	d_gene	len	j_gene	abundance	CDR3aa	CDR3nt
TRBV5-4	TRBD1	15	TRBJ2-7	NA	CASSEGTGYAYEQYF	TGTGCCAGCAGCGAGGGGACAGGGTACGCCTACGAGCAGTACTTC
TRBV2	NA	14	TRBJ1-5	NA	CASSEVSEGQPQHF	TGTGCCAGCAGTGAAGTGTCGGAGGGTCAGCCCCAGCATTTT
TRBV6-1	NA	14	TRBJ2-1	NA	CASSLSGPYNEQFF	TGTGCCAGCAGTCTTAGCGGCCCCTACAATGAGCAGTTCTTC
TRBV7-2	NA	13	TRBJ2-1	NA	CAGGGQNYNEQFF	TGTGCCGGGGGGGGGCAGAACTACAATGAGCAGTTCTTC
TRBV28	NA	14	TRBJ1-4	few	CASSFRRQVEKLFF	TGTGCCAGCAGTTTTCGTAGACAGGTCGAAAAACTGTTTTTT
TRBV30	NA	13	TRBJ2-1	many	CASYRDNNNEQFF	TGTGCCAGTTACCGGGACAACAACAATGAGCAGTTCTTC
TRBV30	NA	14	TRBJ1-1	few	CAWSVRRGNTEAFF	TGTGCCTGGAGTGTACGGCGGGGGAACACTGAAGCTTTCTTT
TRBV4-2	TRBD2	17	TRBJ2-7	NA	CASSQVPGLAGSYEQYF	TGTGCCAGCAGCCAAGTCCCGGGACTAGCGGGATCCTACGAGCAGTACTTC
TRBV7-9	NA	14	TRBJ2-2	few	CASSQTANTGELFF	TGTGCCAGCAGCCAGACAGCTAACACCGGGGAGCTGTTTTTT
TRBV5-6	NA	12	TRBJ2-7	many	CASSPGQDEQYF	TGTGCCAGCAGCCCAGGTCAAGACGAGCAGTACTTC
TRBV4-3	TRBD1	15	TRBJ2-3	few	CASSLQGESTDTQYF	TGCGCCAGCAGCCTACAGGGGGAAAGCACAGATACGCAGTATTTT
TRBV6-6	TRBD2	16	TRBJ2-5	few	CASSSMGTRVGETQYF	TGTGCCAGCAGTTCTATGGGGACTAGAGTCGGAGAGACCCAGTACTTC
TRBV30	NA	10	TRBJ1-1	many	CAWRATEAFF	TGTGCCTGGAGGGCAACTGAAGCTTTCTTT
TRBV19	NA	12	TRBJ1-1	few	CATRDMNTEAFF	TGTGCCACCAGGGACATGAACACTGAAGCTTTCTTT
TRBV5-1	NA	15	TRBJ1-2	few	CASSFNSDSVYGYTF	TGCGCCAGCAGCTTCAACTCGGACAGCGTCTATGGCTACACCTTC
TRBV28	NA	14	TRBJ1-4	few	CASGFRGPTEKLFF	TGTGCCAGCGGCTTCAGGGGCCCCACCGAAAAACTGTTTTTT
TRBV27	TRBD1	14	TRBJ1-5	NA	CASSPGQLIGPQHF	TGTGCCAGCAGCCCGGGACAGCTAATCGGGCCCCAGCATTTT
TRBV6-5	TRBD1	13	TRBJ2-3	NA	CASRYNRGDTQYF	TGTGCCAGCAGGTACAACAGGGGCGATACGCAGTATTTT
TRBV11-2	NA	16	TRBJ2-1	NA	CASSQLRRGRYNEQFF	TGTGCCAGCAGCCAACTCCGCAGGGGCAGGTACAATGAGCAGTTCTTC
TRBV7-2	NA	15	TRBJ2-2	NA	CASSLRQGHTGELFF	TGTGCCAGCAGCTTACGGCAGGGCCACACCGGGGAGCTGTTTTTT
TRBV7-9	TRBD1	14	TRBJ2-7	few	CASSFSGQGYEQYF	TGTGCCAGCAGCTTTTCCGGACAGGGGTACGAGCAGTACTTC
TRBV23-1	NA	14	TRBJ1-1	few	CASSHSGCGTEAFF	TGCGCCAGCAGTCACTCAGGCTGTGGCACTGAAGCTTTCTTT
TRBV9	NA	15	TRBJ2-2	NA	CASSVSGQTTGELFF	TGTGCCAGCAGCGTCTCCGGACAGACCACCGGGGAGCTGTTTTTT
TRBV5-1	NA	14	TRBJ1-2	NA	CASSPTPGMHGYTF	TGCGCCAGCAGCCCTACGCCGGGGATGCATGGCTACACCTTC
TRBV28	TRBD1	15	TRBJ1-4	few	CASTPGQGANEKLFF	TGTGCCAGCACCCCGGGACAGGGGGCCAATGAAAAACTGTTTTTT
TRBV7-3	NA	16	TRBJ2-3	NA	CASSLLGGSSTDTQYF	TGTGCCAGCAGCTTATTAGGGGGTTCTAGCACAGATACGCAGTATTTT
TRBV6-5	TRBD1	16	TRBJ2-2	few	CASSWTGPLNTGELFF	TGTGCCAGCAGTTGGACAGGGCCCCTGAACACCGGGGAGCTGTTTTTT
TRBV29-1	NA	12	TRBJ2-1	many	CSVRLAGVEQFF	TGCAGCGTTCGTCTAGCAGGGGTTGAGCAGTTCTTC
TRBV5-1	NA	14	TRBJ2-3	NA	CASSPGLGTDTQYF	TGCGCCAGCAGCCCCGGACTGGGCACAGATACGCAGTATTTT
TRBV5-1	NA	15	TRBJ2-7	few	CASSQGLASTYEQYF	TGCGCCAGCAGCCAAGGGCTAGCGTCGACCTACGAGCAGTACTTC
TRBV6-1	NA	10	TRBJ2-1	NA	CASSRDEQFF	TGTGCCAGCAGCCGTGATGAGCAGTTCTTC
TRBV7-9	TRBD1	14	TRBJ2-3	NA	CASSTGQRTDTQYF	TGTGCCAGCAGTACGGGACAGCGCACAGATACGCAGTATTTT
TRBV5-1	TRBD2	14	TRBJ2-7	NA	CASSPGGATYEQYF	TGCGCCAGCAGCCCCGGGGGGGCGACCTACGAGCAGTACTTC
TRBV29-1	NA	13	TRBJ2-7	many	CSGSGSSVGEQYF	TGCAGCGGATCAGGGTCAAGCGTGGGCGAGCAGTACTTC
TRBV6-1	TRBD1	14	TRBJ2-1	NA	CASNRDRSYNEQFF	TGTGCCAGCAATAGGGACAGATCCTACAATGAGCAGTTCTTC
TRBV2	TRBD1	15	TRBJ2-2	NA	CASSHRDRGTGELFF	TGTGCCAGCAGCCACCGGGACAGGGGCACCGGGGAGCTGTTTTTT
TRBV7-7	NA	14	TRBJ2-2	few	CASRTGFGSGELFF	TGTGCTAGCAGGACGGGTTTCGGCTCCGGGGAGCTGTTTTTT
TRBV5-8	TRBD1	17	TRBJ2-3	few	CASSFRGGQGTTDTQYF	TGTGCCAGCAGCTTCCGTGGTGGACAGGGAACCACAGATACGCAGTATTTT
TRBV4-2	NA	13	TRBJ2-3	NA	CASSPGVRGSQYF	TGTGCCAGCAGCCCGGGGGTTCGGGGCTCGCAGTATTTT
TRBV30	NA	12	TRBJ2-3	NA	CAWGRDTDTQYF	TGTGCCTGGGGTCGCGACACAGATACGCAGTATTTT
TRBV7-9	TRBD1	13	TRBJ2-7	few	CASTRTGLYEQYF	TGTGCCAGCACAAGGACAGGGTTATACGAGCAGTACTTC
TRBV11-1	NA	14	TRBJ2-5	many	CASSLFATQETQYF	TGTGCCAGCAGCTTGTTTGCGACACAAGAGACCCAGTACTTC
TRBV19	TRBD2	15	TRBJ2-1	few	CASSLPRGGRDEQFF	TGTGCCAGTAGTCTCCCCCGGGGGGGCCGTGATGAGCAGTTCTTC
TRBV7-2	NA	14	TRBJ2-7	NA	CASSPRVSSYEQYF	TGTGCCAGCAGCCCCAGGGTATCGTCCTACGAGCAGTACTTC
TRBV28	TRBD2	16	TRBJ2-7	few	CASSEGGTRGQHEQYF	TGTGCCAGCAGCGAAGGGGGGACTAGAGGGCAACACGAGCAGTACTTC
TRBV7-6	NA	14	TRBJ2-3	few	CASSLATGRDTQYF	TGTGCCAGCAGCTTAGCGACTGGGAGAGATACGCAGTATTTT
TRBV27	NA	13	TRBJ2-7	few	CASSPDWKYEQYF	TGTGCCAGCAGTCCGGACTGGAAATACGAGCAGTACTTC